The TCR beta chain described here comes from a study of cytomegalovirus exposure and HLA in healthy donors. Study-wide results and limits: Listed as cytomegalovirus-associated were approximately 160 TCR beta chains. Despite most TCR sequences being rare, some public TCRs occurred in many donors. Among the CMV-associated chains, three were confirmed in vitro as specific for CMV antigens. Later, an analysis found that TCR clusters from the first cohort tended to co-occur in the approximately 130 validation repertoires.

Remarks on this clone: Its antigen is as yet unknown.

Here immunoSEQ multiplex PCR was the method, and the copy in TCRdb shows in-frame clones only, minus some. The sample has about 220,000 clones, over 70% seen once. From germline, CDR1 is MGHRA and CDR2 YSYEKL. The V and J ends lost 5 bases and 5 bases respectively, with 9 bases between them. The CDR3 contains 12 residues. Material: PBMCs. The receptor's source is a woman in her 30s in good health and CMV-seropositive. The chain recombines TRBV4-1 with TRBJ1-1, with unresolved D. CDR3 in amino acids: CASSERWTEAFF. DNA of the CDR3: TGCGCCAGCAGCGAACGGTGGACTGAAGCTTTCTTT.